A selection of T cell receptor beta chains follows, all from one sample in a study of blood T cells in healthy people across ages. MiXCR, applied by TCRdb to the 5' RACE reads, yields one record per CDR3 protein. This table has 600,000 to 650,000 distinct CDR3 sequences, roughly 50% appearing once. The sequencing input was blood. These receptors were collected from a man aged 55 to 70 in good health. Each CDR3 is given with its conserved first and last residue. Each record gives: J gene, D gene, clone size, V gene, CDR3 protein, CDR3 DNA. D genes are given only for firm matches. Clone size is stated in some rows and not others, as once, few, many or a class when expanded.

J gene: TRBJ1-3
D gene: NA
clone size: NA
V gene: TRBV20-1
CDR3 protein: CSARDSRSSGNTIYF
CDR3 DNA: TGCAGTGCTAGAGATTCACGTAGCTCTGGAAACACCATATATTTT

J gene: TRBJ1-3
D gene: NA
clone size: NA
V gene: TRBV12-3/TRBV12-4
CDR3 protein: CASRPGGNTIYF
CDR3 DNA: TGTGCCAGCAGACCTGGTGGAAACACCATATATTTT

J gene: TRBJ1-3
D gene: NA
clone size: NA
V gene: TRBV20-1
CDR3 protein: CSASPRVGNTIYF
CDR3 DNA: TGCAGTGCTAGTCCCAGGGTTGGAAACACCATATATTTT

J gene: TRBJ2-5
D gene: NA
clone size: NA
V gene: TRBV11-2
CDR3 protein: CASSLAATEQETQYF
CDR3 DNA: TGTGCCAGCAGCTTAGCGGCCACTGAACAAGAGACCCAGTACTTC

J gene: TRBJ2-5
D gene: NA
clone size: NA
V gene: TRBV28
CDR3 protein: CASSRAGAETQYF
CDR3 DNA: TGTGCCAGCAGTCGGGCAGGGGCGGAGACCCAGTACTTC

J gene: TRBJ2-7
D gene: NA
clone size: NA
V gene: TRBV27
CDR3 protein: CASSLSRRVPYF
CDR3 DNA: TGTGCCAGCAGTTTATCGCGGAGGGTTCCGTACTTC

J gene: TRBJ2-7
D gene: TRBD1
clone size: few
V gene: TRBV7-2
CDR3 protein: CASSSATGVFYEQYF
CDR3 DNA: TGTGCCAGCAGCTCAGCTACAGGGGTCTTTTACGAGCAGTACTTC

J gene: TRBJ2-5
D gene: NA
clone size: NA
V gene: TRBV11-2
CDR3 protein: CASSSVGHQETQYF
CDR3 DNA: TGTGCCAGCAGCAGCGTGGGCCACCAAGAGACCCAGTACTTC

J gene: TRBJ1-6
D gene: NA
clone size: once
V gene: TRBV5-5
CDR3 protein: CASSLIRHNSPLHF
CDR3 DNA: TGTGCCAGCAGCTTGATACGGCATAATTCACCCCTCCACTTT

J gene: TRBJ2-5
D gene: TRBD1
clone size: NA
V gene: TRBV5-4
CDR3 protein: CASSPSQGAGETQYF
CDR3 DNA: TGTGCCAGCAGCCCGAGCCAGGGGGCAGGGGAGACCCAGTACTTC

J gene: TRBJ2-6
D gene: NA
clone size: few
V gene: TRBV29-1
CDR3 protein: CSATTGEYSGANVLTF
CDR3 DNA: TGCAGCGCCACCACAGGCGAATACTCTGGGGCCAACGTCCTGACTTTC

J gene: TRBJ2-1
D gene: NA
clone size: NA
V gene: TRBV18
CDR3 protein: CASSAAGYNEQFF
CDR3 DNA: TGTGCCAGCTCAGCCGCGGGGTACAATGAGCAGTTCTTC

J gene: TRBJ1-5
D gene: TRBD1
clone size: NA
V gene: TRBV10-3
CDR3 protein: CAISAGGRPRHF
CDR3 DNA: TGTGCCATCAGTGCAGGGGGCAGGCCCCGGCATTTT

J gene: TRBJ2-7
D gene: NA
clone size: NA
V gene: TRBV5-1
CDR3 protein: CASSVDGQINEQYF
CDR3 DNA: TGCGCCAGCAGCGTAGACGGACAGATAAACGAGCAGTACTTC

J gene: TRBJ1-1
D gene: TRBD1
clone size: many
V gene: TRBV7-2
CDR3 protein: CASSRDRGLTEAFF
CDR3 DNA: TGTGCCAGCAGCCGGGACAGGGGGCTAACTGAAGCTTTCTTT

J gene: TRBJ2-5
D gene: NA
clone size: NA
V gene: TRBV27
CDR3 protein: CASSLMGAGETQYF
CDR3 DNA: TGTGCCAGCAGTTTAATGGGGGCGGGGGAGACCCAGTACTTC

J gene: TRBJ2-7
D gene: NA
clone size: NA
V gene: TRBV20-1
CDR3 protein: CSAGTRASYEQYF
CDR3 DNA: TGCAGTGCGGGGACCAGGGCATCCTACGAGCAGTACTTC

J gene: TRBJ2-7
D gene: NA
clone size: NA
V gene: TRBV7-2
CDR3 protein: CASSEGFTSYEQYF
CDR3 DNA: TGTGCCAGCAGCGAGGGCTTCACCTCCTACGAGCAGTACTTC

J gene: TRBJ2-5
D gene: TRBD2
clone size: NA
V gene: TRBV25-1
CDR3 protein: CASSEWGGLGTQYF
CDR3 DNA: TGTGCCAGCAGTGAATGGGGGGGTCTAGGGACCCAGTACTTC

J gene: TRBJ1-1
D gene: TRBD1
clone size: NA
V gene: TRBV5-1
CDR3 protein: CASSSRQGLGTEAFF
CDR3 DNA: TGCGCCAGCAGCTCCCGACAGGGGTTGGGGACTGAAGCTTTCTTT

J gene: TRBJ1-1
D gene: TRBD1
clone size: few
V gene: TRBV11-3
CDR3 protein: CASGQGENTEAFF
CDR3 DNA: TGTGCCAGTGGACAGGGGGAGAACACTGAAGCTTTCTTT

J gene: TRBJ2-2
D gene: TRBD1
clone size: NA
V gene: TRBV28
CDR3 protein: CASSPRGQGNVGELFF
CDR3 DNA: TGTGCCAGCAGTCCCCGGGGACAGGGGAATGTCGGGGAGCTGTTTTTT

J gene: TRBJ1-4
D gene: TRBD1
clone size: NA
V gene: TRBV12-3/TRBV12-4
CDR3 protein: CASTGQGAGGEKLFF
CDR3 DNA: TGTGCCAGCACTGGACAGGGGGCAGGCGGTGAAAAACTGTTTTTT